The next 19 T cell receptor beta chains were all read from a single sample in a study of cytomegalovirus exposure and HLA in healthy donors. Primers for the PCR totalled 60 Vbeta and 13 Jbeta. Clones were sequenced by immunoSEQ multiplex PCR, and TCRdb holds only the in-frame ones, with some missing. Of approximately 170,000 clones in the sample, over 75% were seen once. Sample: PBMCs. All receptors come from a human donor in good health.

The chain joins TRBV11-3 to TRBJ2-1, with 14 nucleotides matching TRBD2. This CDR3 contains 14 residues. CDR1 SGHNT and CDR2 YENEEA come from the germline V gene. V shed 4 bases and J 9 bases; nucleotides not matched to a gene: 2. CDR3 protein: CASSWTSGGTEQFF. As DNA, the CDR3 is TGTGCCAGCAGCTGGACTAGCGGGGGGACTGAGCAGTTCTTC.

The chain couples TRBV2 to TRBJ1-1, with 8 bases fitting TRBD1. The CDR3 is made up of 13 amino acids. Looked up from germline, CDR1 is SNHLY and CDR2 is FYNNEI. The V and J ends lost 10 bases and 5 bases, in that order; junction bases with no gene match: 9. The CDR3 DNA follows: TGTGCCACACAGGGGGAAAAGGGTACTGAAGCTTTCTTT. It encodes CATQGEKGTEAFF.

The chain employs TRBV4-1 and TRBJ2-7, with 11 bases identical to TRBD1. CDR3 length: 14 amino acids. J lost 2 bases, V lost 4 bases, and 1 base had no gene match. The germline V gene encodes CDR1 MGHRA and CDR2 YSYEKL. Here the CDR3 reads CASSLGQGAYEQYF. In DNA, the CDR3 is TGCGCCAGCAGCCTGGGACAGGGGGCCTACGAGCAGTACTTC.

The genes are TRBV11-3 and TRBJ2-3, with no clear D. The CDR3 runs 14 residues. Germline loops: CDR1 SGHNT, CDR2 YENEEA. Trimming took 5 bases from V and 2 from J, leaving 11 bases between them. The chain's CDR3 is CASSPRVVTDTQYF. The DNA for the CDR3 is TGTGCCAGCAGCCCCCGGGTAGTCACAGATACGCAGTATTTT.

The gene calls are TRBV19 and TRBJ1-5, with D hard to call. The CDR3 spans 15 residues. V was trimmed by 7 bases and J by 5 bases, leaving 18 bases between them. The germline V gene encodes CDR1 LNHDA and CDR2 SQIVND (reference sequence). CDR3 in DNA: TGTGCCAGTAACCCCGTCCCGGGGAGGGATCAGCCCCAGCATTTT. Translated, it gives CASNPVPGRDQPQHF.

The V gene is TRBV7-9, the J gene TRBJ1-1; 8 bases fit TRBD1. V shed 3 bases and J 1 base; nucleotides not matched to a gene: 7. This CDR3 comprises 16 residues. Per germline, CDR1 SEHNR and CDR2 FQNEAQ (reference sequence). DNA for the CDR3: TGTGCCAGCAGCTTCATCGCCGGGACAGGGAACACTGAAGCTTTCTTT. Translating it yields CASSFIAGTGNTEAFF.

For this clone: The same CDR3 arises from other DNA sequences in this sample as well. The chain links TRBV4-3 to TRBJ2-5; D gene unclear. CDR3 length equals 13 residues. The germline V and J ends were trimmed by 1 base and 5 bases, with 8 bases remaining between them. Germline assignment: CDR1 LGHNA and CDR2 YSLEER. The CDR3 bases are TGCGCCAGCAGCCAAGGTCGGTGGGAGACCCAGTACTTC. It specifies CASSQGRWETQYF.

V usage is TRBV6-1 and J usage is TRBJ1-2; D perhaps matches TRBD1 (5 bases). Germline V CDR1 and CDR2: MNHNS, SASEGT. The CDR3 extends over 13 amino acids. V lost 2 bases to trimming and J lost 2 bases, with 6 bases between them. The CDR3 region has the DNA TGTGCCAGCAGTGAATCAGGGAACTATGGCTACACCTTC. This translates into CASSESGNYGYTF.

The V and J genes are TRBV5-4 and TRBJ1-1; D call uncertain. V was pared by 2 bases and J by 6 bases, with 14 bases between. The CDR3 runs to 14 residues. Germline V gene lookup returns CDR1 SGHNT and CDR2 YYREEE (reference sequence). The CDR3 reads CASSFGRGTPEAFF. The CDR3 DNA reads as TGTGCCAGCAGCTTTGGTCGGGGTACACCTGAAGCTTTCTTT.

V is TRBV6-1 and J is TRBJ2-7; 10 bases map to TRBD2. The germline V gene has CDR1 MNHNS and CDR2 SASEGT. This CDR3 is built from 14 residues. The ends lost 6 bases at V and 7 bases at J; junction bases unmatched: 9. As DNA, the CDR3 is TGTGCCAGCAGGAGATCTAGCGGGGGCGGAGAGCAGTACTTC. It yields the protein CASRRSSGGGEQYF.

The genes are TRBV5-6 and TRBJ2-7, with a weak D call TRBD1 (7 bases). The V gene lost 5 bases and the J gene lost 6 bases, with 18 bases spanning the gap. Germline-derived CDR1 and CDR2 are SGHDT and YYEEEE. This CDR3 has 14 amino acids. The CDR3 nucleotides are TGTGCCAGCAGTCCAACAGGGGAGGTAGGCGAGCAGTACTTC. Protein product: CASSPTGEVGEQYF.

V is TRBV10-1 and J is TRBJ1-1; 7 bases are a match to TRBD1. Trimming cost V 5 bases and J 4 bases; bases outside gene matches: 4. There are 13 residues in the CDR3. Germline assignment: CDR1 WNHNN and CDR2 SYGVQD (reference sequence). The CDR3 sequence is CASSFTGATEAFF. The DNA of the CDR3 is TGCGCCAGCAGTTTTACAGGGGCCACTGAAGCTTTCTTT.

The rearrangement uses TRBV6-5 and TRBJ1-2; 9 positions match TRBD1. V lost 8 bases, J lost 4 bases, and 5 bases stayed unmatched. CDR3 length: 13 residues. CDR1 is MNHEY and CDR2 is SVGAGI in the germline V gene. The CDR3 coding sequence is TGTGCCAGCGGGGACAGGGATCCCTATGGCTACACCTTC. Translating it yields CASGDRDPYGYTF.

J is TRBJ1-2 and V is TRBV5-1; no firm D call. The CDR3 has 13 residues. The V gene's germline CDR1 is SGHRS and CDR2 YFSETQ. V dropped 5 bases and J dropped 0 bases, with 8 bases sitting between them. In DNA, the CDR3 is TGCGCCAGCAGAGAGGGTTCTAACTATGGCTACACCTTC. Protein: CASREGSNYGYTF. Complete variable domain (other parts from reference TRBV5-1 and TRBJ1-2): KAGVTQTPRYLIKTRGQQVTLSCSPISGHRSVSWYQQTPGQGLQFLFEYFSETQRNKGNFPGRFSGRQFSNSRSEMNVSTLELGDSALYLCASREGSNYGYTFGSGTRLTVV.

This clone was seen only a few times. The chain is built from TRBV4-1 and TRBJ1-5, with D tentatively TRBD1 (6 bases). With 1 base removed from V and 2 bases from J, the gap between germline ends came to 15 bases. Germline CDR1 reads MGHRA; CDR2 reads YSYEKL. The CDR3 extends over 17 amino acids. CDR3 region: CASSQVTGYNGNQPQHF. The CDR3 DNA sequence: TGCGCCAGCAGCCAAGTAACAGGGTACAATGGCAATCAGCCCCAGCATTTT.

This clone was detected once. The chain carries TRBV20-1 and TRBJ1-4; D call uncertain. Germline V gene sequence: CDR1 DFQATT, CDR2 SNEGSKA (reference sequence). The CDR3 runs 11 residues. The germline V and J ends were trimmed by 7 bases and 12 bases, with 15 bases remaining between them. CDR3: CSGGSLMELFF. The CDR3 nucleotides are TGCAGTGGAGGCTCCCTTATGGAACTGTTTTTT.

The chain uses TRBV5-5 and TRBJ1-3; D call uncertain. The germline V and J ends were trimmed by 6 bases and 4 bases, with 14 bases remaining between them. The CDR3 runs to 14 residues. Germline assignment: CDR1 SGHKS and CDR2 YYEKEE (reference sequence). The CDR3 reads CASTILVEGNTIYF. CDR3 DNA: TGTGCCAGCACCATCTTGGTGGAGGGAAACACCATATATTTT.

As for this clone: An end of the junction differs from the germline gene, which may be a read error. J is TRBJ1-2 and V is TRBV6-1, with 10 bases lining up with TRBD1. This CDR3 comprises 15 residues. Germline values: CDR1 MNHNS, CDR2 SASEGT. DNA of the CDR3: TGTGCCAGCAATGAACGGGACAGGGGTCCCTATGGCTACACCTTC. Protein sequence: CASNERDRGPYGYTF.

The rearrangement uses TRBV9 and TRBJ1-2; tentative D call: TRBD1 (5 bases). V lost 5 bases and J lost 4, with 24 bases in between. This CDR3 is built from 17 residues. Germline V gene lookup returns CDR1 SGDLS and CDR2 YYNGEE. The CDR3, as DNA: TGTGCCAGCAGTTCAGGGTCGCTTCGGGAGGCAACCTATGGCTACACCTTC. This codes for CASSSGSLREATYGYTF.